This T cell receptor beta chain was obtained from a study of blood T cell repertoires in COVID-19. Study-level background: PBMCs, B-cell-depleted T cells, or T cells provided the cDNA or gDNA that made up the material.

Produced via immunoSEQ multiplex PCR; TCRdb's table is partial and in-frame only. The sample lists some 120,000 clones, 70% to 85% occurring once. Sequenced: peripheral blood. This receptor was identified in a woman aged 50 to 65 with acute or convalescent COVID-19.

The CDR3 DNA follows: TGCGCCAGCAGCTTGGCCCCAATTACAGGAGACACTGAAGCTTTCTTT. Translated, it gives CASSLAPITGDTEAFF. The V and J genes are TRBV5-1 and TRBJ1-1, with D tentatively TRBD1 (5 bases). With 0 bases removed from V and 3 bases from J, the gap between germline ends came to 15 bases. The CDR3 has 16 residues. CDR1 is SGHRS, CDR2 YFSETQ, per germline.